The 30 T cell receptor beta chains reported below all come from one sample, sequenced in a study of tumor-infiltrating lymphocytes in primary liver carcinoma. From 400 to 500 ng total RNA, TCR beta cDNA was generated with a primer in the constant region. TCR beta libraries came from three nested multiplex PCR rounds using slightly modified ARM-PCR. With TRBV1-TRBV30 forward primers and a C-beta reverse primer, the first two PCR rounds were run for around 10 cycles each. TCRdb redid the calling of the multiplex PCR reads with MiXCR, one entry per CDR3 protein. The repertoire holds about 180,000 distinct CDR3 sequences, 60% seen once, with less than 75% in the top ten. They got blood RNA out of unsorted whole blood and also pulled out germline DNA. The sequenced sample was peripheral blood. The receptor source for this set is a man aged 35 to 55 with primary liver carcinoma and hepatitis B virus infection.

The count of this clonotype is one. Compared with germline, one end of the junction differs, possibly owing to a read error. V and J are TRBV11-1 and TRBJ2-1; 7 nucleotides line up with TRBD1. The length of the CDR3 is 16 residues. The germline gives CDR1 SGHAT, CDR2 FQDESV (reference sequence). This CDR3 reads CASSLLGAGGTNELFF. The CDR3, as DNA: TGTGCCAGCAGCTTACTAGGGGCAGGGGGTACCAATGAGCTGTTCTTC.

The sample holds a few counts of this clonotype. The V and J genes are TRBV4-1 and TRBJ2-2; 12 bases agree with TRBD1. This CDR3 spans 18 amino acids. Unmatched junction bases numbered 11, after V lost 3 bases and J lost 6 bases. Germline CDR1 MGHRA, CDR2 YSYEKL. CDR3 nucleotide sequence: TGCGCCAGCAGCCAGCCCGGGACAGGGGGCGCCCACGCCGGGGAGCTGTTTTTT. This sequence encodes CASSQPGTGGAHAGELFF.

The CDR3 loop reads CASSLGGVETQYF. The DNA for the CDR3 is TGTGCCAGCAGTCTTGGGGGGGTGGAGACCCAGTACTTC. The rearrangement joins TRBV11-2 to TRBJ2-5, with 7 positions matching TRBD2. This CDR3 has 13 residues. Trimming took 6 bases from V and 5 from J; bases not matched to a gene: 6. Germline assignment: CDR1 SGHAT and CDR2 FQNNGV.

This clonotype was picked up a small number of times. The rearrangement joins TRBV7-8 to TRBJ1-5; D is unclear. Trimming left V 2 bases short and J 3 bases short, with 17 bases between. Per germline, CDR1 SGHVS and CDR2 FQNEAQ. This CDR3 has 17 residues. This CDR3 is CASSLRATVNDNQPQHF. The CDR3 region has the DNA TGTGCCAGCAGCTTAAGGGCCACGGTCAACGACAATCAGCCCCAGCATTTT.

Points on this clonotype: One base away lies a much larger clone, so this may be a sequencing read error. V is TRBV11-2 and J is TRBJ2-7; 7 bases agree with TRBD1. The CDR3 spans 17 residues. Losses at the gene ends were 1 base for V and 5 bases for J; bases not matched to a gene: 14. Germline V CDR1 and CDR2: SGHAT, FQNNGV. The CDR3 DNA reads as TGTGCCAGCAGCTTAGGATTTATAGGGGGCGCGTCCAACGAGCAGTACTTC. Translation gives CASSLGFIGGASNEQYF.

V and J are TRBV10-1 and TRBJ2-1; the D gene could be TRBD1 or TRBD2 (6 bases each). CDR3 size: 16 residues. Deletions cut 7 bases from V and 4 bases from J, with 20 bases between. CDR1 WNHNN and CDR2 SYGVQD come from the germline V gene (reference sequence). CDR3 loop: CASTGGSLGVYNEQFF. CDR3 nucleotide sequence: TGCGCCAGCACCGGGGGCTCCCTGGGGGTATACAATGAGCAGTTCTTC.

This clonotype was observed a handful of times. Relative to the germline gene, one junction end is altered; a read error may explain this. J is TRBJ2-3 and V is TRBV5-4; TRBD2 matches at 7 bases. This CDR3 region has 12 residues. From germline, CDR1 is SGHNT and CDR2 YYREEE (reference sequence). CDR3 sequence: CASSGDSYTQYF. CDR3 DNA: TGTGCTAGCAGCGGGGACTCCTATACGCAGTATTTT. The full variable domain, rest sourced from reference TRBV5-4 and TRBJ2-3, is ETGVTQSPTHLIKTRGQQVTLRCSSQSGHNTVSWYQQALGQGPQFIFQYYREEENGRGNFPPRFSGLQFPNYSSELNVNALELDDSALYLCASSGDSYTQYFGPGTRLTVL.

In regard to this clonotype: Germline is not matched at one junction end, which may reflect a read error. The V call is TRBV12-3 or TRBV12-4, the J call TRBJ2-1; TRBD2 agrees at 11 bases. The CDR3 is 14 amino acids. CDR3 sequence: CASSLAGGLNEQFF. CDR3 in DNA: TGTGCCAGCAGCTTAGCGGGAGGGCTCAATGAGCAGTTCTTC.

This clonotype turned up a few times. The chain employs TRBV5-5 and TRBJ2-4, with D perhaps assigned TRBD1 or TRBD2 (5 bases each). CDR3 length equals 14 residues. Germline V CDR1 and CDR2: SGHKS, YYEKEE (reference sequence). The V end was cut by 4 bases, the J end by 7 bases, with 15 bases between. CDR3 sequence reads: CASSLEAGANIQYF. The CDR3 bases are TGTGCCAGCAGCCTAGAGGCCGGGGCGAACATTCAGTACTTC.

As concerns this clonotype: This may arise from a read error, as a much more abundant clone is one base away. The V call is TRBV11-2, the J call TRBJ1-1; 9 bases map to TRBD1. Germline CDR1 and CDR2: SGHAT and FQNNGV. This CDR3 region has 16 residues. The CDR3 protein is CASSQDRGWNVTGAFF. The DNA of the CDR3 is TGTGCCAGCAGCCAGGACAGGGGTTGGAACGTTACTGGAGCTTTCTTT.

This clonotype was recorded a few times. The chain couples TRBV21-1 to TRBJ2-7; TRBD2 reflects the table's D call only, with no check against the DNA. TRBV21-1 corresponds to a pseudogene. This CDR3 is built from 14 residues. The CDR3 reads CANPQGGRVYEQYF. The CDR3 DNA is TGTGCCAACCCCCAAGGCGGGAGGGTCTACGAGCAGTACTTC.

This rearrangement joins TRBV5-1 to TRBJ2-2; D may correspond to TRBD1 or TRBD2 (6 bases each). Germline V lookup: CDR1 SGHRS, CDR2 YFSETQ. The germline V and J ends were trimmed by 3 bases and 6 bases, with 12 bases remaining between them. CDR3 size: 14 residues. The CDR3 DNA sequence: TGCGCCAGCAGCTGGGGGGCCGGGGCCGGGGAGCTGTTTTTT. Residues: CASSWGAGAGELFF.

Notes on this clonotype: A much larger clone is a single base away; this may be a read error. This chain connects TRBV28 to TRBJ1-2; D ambiguous. The CDR3 runs 15 residues. Trimming stripped 4 bases from V and 3 bases from J, with 15 bases between. Germline lookup yields CDR1 MDHEN and CDR2 SYDVKM. The CDR3 coding sequence is TGTGCCAGCAGTTCGGTCGACAAGGGTTACTATGGCTACACCTTC. It is translated as CASSSVDKGYYGYTF.

Comment on this clonotype: One end of the junction varies from germline; a read error may be responsible. The chain employs TRBV29-1 and TRBJ2-4; 7 bases map to TRBD1. The CDR3 runs 13 residues. Germline CDR1 and CDR2: SQVTM and ANQGSEA. The CDR3 loop is CSVIGTAKNIQYF. CDR3 sequence (DNA): TGCAGCGTTATCGGGACAGCCAAAAACATTCAATACTTC.

The chain links TRBV4-2 to TRBJ1-2, with D unresolved. This CDR3 spans 13 amino acids. Between the trimmed V and J ends, which lost 3 bases and 4 bases, there was a span of 9 bases. From germline, CDR1 is LGHNA and CDR2 YNFKEQ. CDR3 DNA: TGTGCCAGCAGCCAGGGCGCCCTCTATGGCTACACCTTC. It is translated as CASSQGALYGYTF.

This clonotype was observed a few times. The rearrangement joins TRBV12-3 or TRBV12-4 to TRBJ1-2; 8 bases agree with TRBD1. With 2 bases clipped from V and 6 bases from J, the junction kept 5 bases outside the gene matches. The CDR3 totals 14 residues. In DNA form, the CDR3 reads TGTGCCAGCAGTTTAACACAGGGGGGGCATGGCTACACCTTC. Translating it yields CASSLTQGGHGYTF.

The chain employs TRBV11-2 and TRBJ2-7; TRBD1 agrees at 10 bases. V gave up 6 bases and J gave up 9 bases; unmatched junction bases: 11. Germline V gene data show CDR1 as SGHAT and CDR2 as FQNNGV. This CDR3 has 14 amino acids. The CDR3 sequence is CASSPPGQGYRQYF. CDR3 nucleotide sequence: TGTGCCAGCAGTCCACCGGGACAGGGGTACCGGCAGTACTTC.

Here the CDR3 reads CASGAGTSGRLTGELFF. The DNA for the CDR3 is TGTGCTAGTGGTGCCGGGACTAGCGGGAGGTTGACCGGGGAGCTGTTTTTT. This chain joins TRBV12-5 and TRBJ2-2; 15 bases fit TRBD2. The CDR3 covers 17 residues. Germline CDR1 is LGHNT and CDR2 is FRNRAP. J lost 5 bases, V lost 5 bases, and 6 bases had no gene match.

This chain links TRBV4-1 with TRBJ1-5, with 7 bases lining up with TRBD1. The V and J ends lost 0 bases and 2 bases, in that order; junction bases with no gene match: 7. The CDR3 contains 17 residues. The germline V gene encodes CDR1 MGHRA and CDR2 YSYEKL. The chain's CDR3 is CASSQDLRQGGNQPQHF. The CDR3 DNA sequence: TGCGCCAGCAGCCAAGATCTAAGACAGGGAGGCAATCAGCCCCAGCATTTT.

In nucleotides, the CDR3 is TGTGCCAGCAGTTACTGGGGGACAGGGGGTCAGCCCCAGCATTTT. Amino acid sequence: CASSYWGTGGQPQHF. The gene calls are TRBV6-2 or TRBV6-3 and TRBJ1-5; TRBD1 aligns across 11 bases. There are 15 residues in the CDR3. The germline V gene encodes CDR1 MNHEY and CDR2 SVGEGT. V dropped 1 base and J dropped 6; count of bases not matched to a gene: 2.

A note on this clonotype: This may be a read error: a much more frequent sequence differs by one nucleotide. CDR3 coding DNA: TGCAGCGTAGGGACAAGGCAGGCCGGGGAGCTGTTTTTT. Its translation: CSVGTRQAGELFF. The J gene is TRBJ2-3, the V gene TRBV29-1; tentatively, D is TRBD1 (6 bases). The DNA end is a closer match to TRBJ2-2, so the J assignment may be wrong. The CDR3 consists of 13 residues. CDR1 SQVTM and CDR2 ANQGSEA come from the germline V gene.

The V and J genes are TRBV6-6 and TRBJ2-3; D possibly corresponds to TRBD2 (5 bases). There are 12 residues in the CDR3. V lost 4 bases to trimming and J lost 9 bases, with 11 bases between them. CDR1 MNHNY and CDR2 SVGAGI come from the germline V gene (reference sequence). The CDR3 protein is CASSWERGTQYF. The CDR3 DNA is TGTGCCAGCAGTTGGGAGCGAGGCACGCAGTATTTT.

The V and J genes are TRBV4-2 and TRBJ2-2, with 7 positions matching TRBD2. CDR1 LGHNA and CDR2 YNFKEQ come from the germline V gene. The V gene end was trimmed by 0 bases and the J gene end by 5 bases; junction bases not matched to a gene: 3. The CDR3 runs to 15 residues. CDR3: CASSQDGGGTGELFF. The CDR3 region has the DNA TGTGCCAGCAGCCAAGATGGCGGGGGAACCGGGGAGCTGTTTTTT.

This clonotype was observed a few times. V usage is TRBV29-1 and J usage is TRBJ2-5, with 10 bases identical to TRBD1. The CDR3 sequence is 15 residues long. Germline values: CDR1 SQVTM, CDR2 ANQGSEA. Trimming took 6 bases from V and 4 from J; bases not matched to a gene: 11. CDR3 region: CSVLPGQGLGETQYF. For the CDR3, the DNA is TGCAGCGTCCTTCCGGGACAGGGGCTCGGAGAGACCCAGTACTTC.

The chain employs TRBV5-4 and TRBJ2-1, with a possible D match to TRBD2 (6 bases). The germline V and J ends were trimmed by 4 bases and 2 bases, with 13 bases remaining between them. Germline CDR1 and CDR2: SGHNT and YYREEE (reference sequence). The CDR3 consists of 15 residues. CDR3 DNA sequence: TGTGCCAGCAGCGTGGCCGGCGGGGCCTACAATGAGCAGTTCTTC. Translated: CASSVAGGAYNEQFF.

The chain is built from TRBV5-4 and TRBJ2-1; D remains ambiguous. CDR1 is SGHNT, CDR2 YYREEE, per germline (reference sequence). This CDR3 spans 15 amino acids. The V gene lost 6 bases and the J gene lost 3 bases, with 16 bases spanning the gap. This CDR3 reads CASTLGVSYYNEQFF. In DNA, the CDR3 is TGTGCCAGCACCCTAGGCGTCTCGTACTACAATGAGCAGTTCTTC.

V gene TRBV6-6 combines with J gene TRBJ2-7; D remains unclear. Germline V lookup: CDR1 MNHNY, CDR2 SVGAGI (reference sequence). This CDR3 region has 13 residues. With 2 bases removed from V and 2 bases from J, the gap between germline ends came to 7 bases. The CDR3 sequence is CASSYGDPYEQYF. Written as DNA, the CDR3 is TGTGCCAGCAGTTACGGCGATCCCTACGAGCAGTACTTC.

Concerning this clonotype: A read error may account for a junction end that differs from germline. The V gene is TRBV29-1, the J gene TRBJ2-5; a possible D gene is TRBD2 (6 bases). The CDR3 runs to 13 residues. Germline V gene lookup returns CDR1 SQVTM and CDR2 ANQGSEA. CDR3 in amino acids: CSVEGLSKVTQYF. The CDR3 DNA reads TGCAGTGTTGAGGGACTTAGCAAAGTGACCCAGTACTTC.

As concerns this clonotype: A read error is possible here, since a much larger clone lies one base away. The V gene is TRBV11-2, the J gene TRBJ2-7; the D gene could be TRBD1 or TRBD2 (6 bases each). The CDR3 length is 17 residues. V was pared by 5 bases and J by 2 bases, with 22 bases between. Germline CDR1 and CDR2: SGHAT and FQNNGV. CDR3 sequence (DNA): TGTGCCAGCAGCCTCACGTGGACGTCAGGGGAGGCCTACGAGCAGTACTTC. This translates into CASSLTWTSGEAYEQYF.

A word on this clonotype: Compared with germline, one end of the junction differs, possibly owing to a read error. The V and J genes are TRBV29-1 and TRBJ1-2; no reliable D call. The CDR3 is made up of 15 amino acids. Germline V gives CDR1 SQVTM, CDR2 ANQGSEA. This CDR3 reads CNVEDPEGSTDGYTF. As DNA, the CDR3 is TGCAACGTTGAAGATCCGGAGGGCAGCACGGATGGCTACACCTTC.